A single sample is the source of the 17 T cell receptor beta chains below, sequenced in a study of T-cell memory formation after mild COVID-19. TCRdb analysed the 5' RACE reads with MiXCR anew, one entry per CDR3 protein. The sample records roughly 450,000 distinct CDR3 sequences, about 20% being singletons. The sequenced sample consisted of PBMCs or a T cell subset sorted from them (not recorded which). Source of these receptors: an adult woman who had mild COVID-19 (a few samples of this study predate the infection). Cell type and time point are not known.

The chain uses TRBV6-6 and TRBJ1-5, with D maybe TRBD1 (6 bases). This CDR3 has 13 amino acids. Per germline, CDR1 MNHNY and CDR2 SVGAGI (reference sequence). Trimming removed 8 bases from V and 5 bases from J, with 13 bases in between. The CDR3 coding sequence is TGTGCCAGCGGGACACTACCGTATCAGCCCCAGCATTTT. Protein sequence: CASGTLPYQPQHF.

This clonotype occurred a few times. This rearrangement joins TRBV6-2 or TRBV6-3 to TRBJ2-7; TRBD2 matches at 14 bases. Trimming cost V 0 bases and J 2 bases; bases outside gene matches: 3. The length of the CDR3 is 17 residues. Germline V gene lookup returns CDR1 MNHEY and CDR2 SVGEGT. The CDR3 nucleotides read TGTGCCAGCAGTTACTCGTTGACTAGCGGGAGGGCCTACGAGCAGTACTTC. This codes for CASSYSLTSGRAYEQYF.

In its sample, this clonotype was seen a few times. CDR3 sequence reads: CASSDPGVRSYNEQFF. CDR3 DNA sequence: TGTGCCAGCAGTGACCCCGGGGTCCGATCCTACAATGAGCAGTTCTTC. This chain links TRBV6-2 or TRBV6-3 with TRBJ2-1, with TRBD2 as a possible D gene (5 bases). The germline gives CDR1 MNHEY, CDR2 SVGEGT. The CDR3 extends over 16 amino acids. V lost 5 bases and J 1 base, leaving 15 bases between the germline ends.

This clonotype appeared a few times. A much larger clone lies one base from this, so it may be a read error. This chain connects TRBV15 to TRBJ2-1; D remains unclear. CDR1 is LNHNV, CDR2 YYDKDF, per germline (reference sequence). CDR3 length: 15 amino acids. Trimming removed 0 bases at V and 0 bases at J, with 6 bases between. The chain's CDR3 is CATSRDKDSYNEQFF. Written as DNA, the CDR3 is TGTGCCACCAGCAGAGATAAGGACTCCTACAATGAGCAGTTCTTC.

This clonotype was picked up a small number of times. The chain has TRBV6-5 and TRBJ2-3, with 8 bases fitting TRBD1. The CDR3 covers 14 residues. The germline gives CDR1 MNHEY, CDR2 SVGAGI. With 6 bases clipped from V and 1 base from J, the junction kept 3 bases outside the gene matches. The CDR3 coding sequence is TGTGCCAGCAGCGGACAGGGACGCACAGATACGCAGTATTTT. This sequence encodes CASSGQGRTDTQYF.

In this sample, this clonotype turned up many times. The V gene is TRBV12-3 or TRBV12-4, the J gene TRBJ2-7, with 9 bases lining up with TRBD2. This CDR3 has 14 residues. V was clipped by 2 bases and J by 4 bases; unmatched bases: 3. The CDR3: CASSLRTSEYEQYF. CDR3 DNA sequence: TGTGCCAGCAGTTTAAGGACTAGCGAGTACGAGCAGTACTTC.

This chain connects TRBV11-3 to TRBJ2-7, with D perhaps TRBD2 (6 bases). CDR3 size: 15 residues. Per the germline V gene, CDR1 is SGHNT and CDR2 is YENEEA. Trimming removed 0 bases at V and 4 bases at J, with 13 bases between. The CDR3 coding sequence is TGTGCCAGCAGCTTAGATGGTGGGAGGACTTACGAGCAGTACTTC. It specifies CASSLDGGRTYEQYF.

The J gene is TRBJ1-2, the V gene TRBV20-1, with 11 bases lining up with TRBD1. With 5 bases clipped from V and 4 bases from J, the junction kept 6 bases outside the gene matches. Germline V lookup: CDR1 DFQATT, CDR2 SNEGSKA (reference sequence). The CDR3 has 14 residues. CDR3 DNA sequence: TGCAGTGCTCCGGGACAGGGGGGGATCTATGGCTACACCTTC. It encodes CSAPGQGGIYGYTF.

This chain connects TRBV21-1 to TRBJ2-3; the table's D call, TRBD2, has no DNA check behind it. TRBV21-1 constitutes a pseudogene. CDR3 length equals 19 residues. The CDR3 region is CASSKPAGWGLAGTDTQYF. CDR3 in DNA: TGTGCCAGCAGCAAACCGGCGGGTTGGGGGCTAGCGGGAACAGATACGCAGTATTTT.

In this sample, this clonotype turned up a few times. This sequence joins TRBV7-8 and TRBJ2-3, with a possible D match to TRBD1 (6 bases). V lost 1 base and J 1 base, leaving 12 bases between the germline ends. This CDR3 is built from 16 residues. Germline values: CDR1 SGHVS, CDR2 FQNEAQ. The CDR3 sequence is CASSLGTGIGTDTQYF. The CDR3 DNA is TGTGCCAGCAGCTTAGGTACAGGGATTGGCACAGATACGCAGTATTTT.

This clonotype was detected once. This chain connects TRBV5-1 to TRBJ1-2; no definite D call. The CDR3 contains 17 residues. The germline V gene encodes CDR1 SGHRS and CDR2 YFSETQ. Trimming removed 0 bases at V and 5 bases at J, with 20 bases between. CDR3 region: CASSLDPGRTSKYGYTF. CDR3 nucleotide sequence: TGCGCCAGCAGCTTGGATCCGGGCCGCACCAGCAAGTATGGCTACACCTTC.

This clonotype was detected only a few times. The chain has TRBV11-2 and TRBJ2-7; possible D gene TRBD1, 7 bases. This CDR3 contains 15 residues. Germline-derived CDR1 and CDR2 are SGHAT and FQNNGV. V was pared by 5 bases and J by 2 bases, with 16 bases between. The CDR3 DNA sequence: TGTGCCAGCAGCCGCGGGACAGCCAGTACCTACGAGCAGTACTTC. Translation gives CASSRGTASTYEQYF.

This clonotype is a singleton in its sample. The chain uses TRBV12-3 or TRBV12-4 and TRBJ2-7, with D perhaps matching TRBD1 (6 bases). The CDR3 covers 17 residues. Trimming pared 6 bases from V and 5 bases from J, leaving 26 bases between. The CDR3 region has the DNA TGTGCCAGCAGCCTTGGACAGATTTATCCTCCGAAGGACGAGCAGTACTTC. This sequence encodes CASSLGQIYPPKDEQYF.

Comments on this clonotype: At one end the junction does not follow the germline gene, possibly because of a read error. In DNA form, the CDR3 reads TGTGACAGCAGCCCTTCAGGGCCCAATCAGCCCCAGCATTTT. This sequence encodes CDSSPSGPNQPQHF. The chain recombines TRBV12-3 or TRBV12-4 with TRBJ1-5; weak D call: TRBD1 (5 bases). The CDR3 extends over 14 amino acids.

This sequence joins TRBV28 and TRBJ2-7; the match to TRBD2 covers 7 bases. Germline CDR1 and CDR2: MDHEN and SYDVKM. This CDR3 is built from 12 residues. V gave up 6 bases and J gave up 5 bases; unmatched junction bases: 4. The CDR3 DNA reads TGTGCCAGCAGCATTCTAGCGGACGAGCAGTACTTC. Protein: CASSILADEQYF.

This clonotype occurred a few times. The chain recombines TRBV5-1 with TRBJ2-1; the D is unclear. Germline V gives CDR1 SGHRS, CDR2 YFSETQ. The V and J ends lost 3 bases and 4 bases respectively, with 8 bases between them. CDR3 length equals 13 residues. For the CDR3, the DNA is TGCGCCAGCAGCTACGCCCGGTACAATGAGCAGTTCTTC. Amino acid sequence: CASSYARYNEQFF.

In this sample, this clonotype turned up many times. This sequence joins TRBV11-2 and TRBJ1-1; 8 bases are a match to TRBD1. The CDR3 contains 16 residues. Germline V gives CDR1 SGHAT, CDR2 FQNNGV. Trimming at V came to 0 bases and at J to 4 bases, leaving 7 bases not matched to a gene. The CDR3 DNA reads as TGTGCCAGCAGCTTAGATGGGACAGGTGGAGTCACTGAAGCTTTCTTT. Translated, it gives CASSLDGTGGVTEAFF.